This T cell receptor beta chain emerged from a study of shared clonotypes between healthy human individuals. This CDR3 is 15 amino acids long. The V gene end was trimmed by 3 bases and the J gene end by 7 bases; junction bases not matched to a gene: 8. Germline V lookup: CDR1 SQVTM, CDR2 ANQGSEA. Clones were sequenced by immunoSEQ multiplex PCR, and TCRdb holds only the in-frame ones, with some missing. The sample lists some 530,000 clones, 81% occurring once. Sequenced material: PBMCs. The origin of this receptor is a woman aged 40 to 55 in good health. Some clones in this sample may be carry-over from other donors' samples. This chain connects TRBV29-1 to TRBJ2-1, with 11 bases fitting TRBD2. The CDR3 sequence: CSVDQVASGRNEQFF. The CDR3 DNA reads TGCAGCGTTGATCAGGTGGCTAGCGGGAGGAATGAGCAGTTCTTC.